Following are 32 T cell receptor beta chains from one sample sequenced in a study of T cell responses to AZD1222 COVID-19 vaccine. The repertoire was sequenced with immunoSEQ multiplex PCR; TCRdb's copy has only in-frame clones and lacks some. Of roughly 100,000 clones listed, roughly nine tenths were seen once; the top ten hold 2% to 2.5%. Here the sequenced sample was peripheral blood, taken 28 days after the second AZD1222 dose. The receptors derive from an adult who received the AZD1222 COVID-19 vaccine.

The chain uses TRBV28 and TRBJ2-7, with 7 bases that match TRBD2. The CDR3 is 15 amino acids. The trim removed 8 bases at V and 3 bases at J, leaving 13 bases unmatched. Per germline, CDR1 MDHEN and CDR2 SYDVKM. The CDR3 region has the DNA TGTGCCAGCGACCCTGGCACCGGGACTAACTACGAGCAGTACTTC. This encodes CASDPGTGTNYEQYF.

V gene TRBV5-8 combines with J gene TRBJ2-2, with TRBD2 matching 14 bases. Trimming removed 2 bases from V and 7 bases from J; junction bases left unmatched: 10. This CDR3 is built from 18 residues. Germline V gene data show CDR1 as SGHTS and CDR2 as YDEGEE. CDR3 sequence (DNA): TGTGCCAGCAGCTTTAAGACTAGCGGGAGGGCCGGAGGCGGGGAGCTGTTTTTT. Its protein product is CASSFKTSGRAGGGELFF.

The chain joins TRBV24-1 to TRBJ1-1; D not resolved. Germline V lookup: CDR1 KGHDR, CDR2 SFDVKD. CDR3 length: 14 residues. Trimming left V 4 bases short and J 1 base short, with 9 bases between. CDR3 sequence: CATSDSLSNTEAFF. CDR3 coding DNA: TGTGCCACCAGTGACAGCCTTTCGAACACTGAAGCTTTCTTT.

The CDR3 sequence is CASSFTSGGDFTQYF. CDR3 bases: TGTGCCAGCAGCTTCACTAGCGGAGGAGATTTTACCCAGTACTTC. The genes are TRBV7-2 and TRBJ2-5; 8 bases line up with TRBD2. This CDR3 contains 15 residues. J gave up 8 bases and V 3 bases, and 11 bases lay outside the gene matches. Germline values: CDR1 SGHTA, CDR2 FQGNSA. Combining the CDR3 with reference TRBV7-2 and TRBJ2-5 gives the whole variable domain GAGVSQSPSNKVTEKGKDVELRCDPISGHTALYWYRQSLGQGLEFLIYFQGNSAPDKSGLPSDRFSAERTGGSVSTLTIQRTQQEDSAVYLCASSFTSGGDFTQYFGPGTRLLVL.

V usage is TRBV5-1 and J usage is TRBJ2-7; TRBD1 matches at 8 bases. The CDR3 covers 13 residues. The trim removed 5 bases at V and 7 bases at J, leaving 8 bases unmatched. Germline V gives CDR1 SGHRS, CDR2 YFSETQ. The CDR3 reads CASRRQGLREQYF. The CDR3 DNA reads TGCGCCAGCAGAAGACAGGGGCTAAGAGAGCAGTACTTC.

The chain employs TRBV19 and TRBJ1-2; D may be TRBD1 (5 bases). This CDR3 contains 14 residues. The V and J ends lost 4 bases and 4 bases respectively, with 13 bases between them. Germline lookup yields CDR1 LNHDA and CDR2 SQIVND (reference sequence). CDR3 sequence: CASSRPGAAYGYTF. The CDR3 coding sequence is TGTGCCAGTAGTAGACCTGGGGCGGCCTATGGCTACACCTTC.

The CDR3 sequence is CASRTTSGRGETQYF. DNA of the CDR3: TGTGCCAGCAGAACGACTAGCGGGAGAGGGGAGACCCAGTACTTC. The chain couples TRBV6-5 to TRBJ2-5, with 12 bases identical to TRBD2. The germline CDR1 and CDR2 sequences are MNHEY and SVGAGI. CDR3 size: 15 residues. The trim removed 6 bases at V and 5 bases at J, leaving 7 bases unmatched.

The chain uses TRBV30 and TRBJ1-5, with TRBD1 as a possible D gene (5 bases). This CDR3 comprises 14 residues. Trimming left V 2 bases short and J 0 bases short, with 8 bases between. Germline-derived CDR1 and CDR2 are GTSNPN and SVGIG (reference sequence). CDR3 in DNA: TGTGCCTGGAGTCTCGGGACTAGCAATCAGCCCCAGCATTTT. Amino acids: CAWSLGTSNQPQHF.

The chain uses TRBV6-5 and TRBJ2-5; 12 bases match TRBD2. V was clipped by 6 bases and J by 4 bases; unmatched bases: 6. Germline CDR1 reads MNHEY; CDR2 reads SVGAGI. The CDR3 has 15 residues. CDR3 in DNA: TGTGCCAGCAGCCGGGGACTAGCGGGCCTAGAGACCCAGTACTTC. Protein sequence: CASSRGLAGLETQYF.

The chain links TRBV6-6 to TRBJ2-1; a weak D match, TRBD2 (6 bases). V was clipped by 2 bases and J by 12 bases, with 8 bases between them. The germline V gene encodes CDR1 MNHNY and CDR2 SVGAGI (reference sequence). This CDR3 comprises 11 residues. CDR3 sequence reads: CASSYRDWQFF. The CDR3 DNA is TGTGCCAGCAGTTACCGGGACTGGCAGTTCTTC.

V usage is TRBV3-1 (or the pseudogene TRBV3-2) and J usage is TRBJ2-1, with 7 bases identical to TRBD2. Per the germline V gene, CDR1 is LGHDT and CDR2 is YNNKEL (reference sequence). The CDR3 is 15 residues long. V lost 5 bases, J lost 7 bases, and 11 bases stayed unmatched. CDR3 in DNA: TGTGCCAGCAGCTTACCAGGTGGAGCGGGAAATGAGCAGTTCTTC. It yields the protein CASSLPGGAGNEQFF.

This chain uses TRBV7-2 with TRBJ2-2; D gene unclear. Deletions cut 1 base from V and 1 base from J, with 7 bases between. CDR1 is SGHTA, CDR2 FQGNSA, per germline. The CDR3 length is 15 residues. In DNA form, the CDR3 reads TGTGCCAGCAGCTTAGGACGGATGAACACCGGGGAGCTGTTTTTT. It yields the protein CASSLGRMNTGELFF.

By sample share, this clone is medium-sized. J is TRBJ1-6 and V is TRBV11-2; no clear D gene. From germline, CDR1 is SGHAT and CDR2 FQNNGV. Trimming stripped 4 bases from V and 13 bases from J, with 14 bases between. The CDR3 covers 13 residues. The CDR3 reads CASSSSTPAPLHF. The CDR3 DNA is TGTGCCAGCAGCTCATCGACTCCAGCCCCCCTCCACTTT.

The CDR3 DNA reads as TGTGCCAGCTCACCAGGACAGTCGTCTAACTATGGCTACACCTTC. Encoded protein: CASSPGQSSNYGYTF. The chain is built from TRBV18 and TRBJ1-2; TRBD1 is a possible D gene (6 bases). The V end lost 2 bases, the J end lost 0 bases, and 10 bases lay between the germline ends. Germline-derived CDR1 and CDR2 are KGHSH and LQKENI. This CDR3 region has 15 residues.

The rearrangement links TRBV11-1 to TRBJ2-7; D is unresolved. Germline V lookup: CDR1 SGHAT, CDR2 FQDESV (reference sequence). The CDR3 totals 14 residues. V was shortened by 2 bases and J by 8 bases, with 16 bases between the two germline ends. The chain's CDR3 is CASSLRRTVVKQYF. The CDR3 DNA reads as TGTGCCAGCAGCTTACGAAGGACGGTTGTGAAGCAGTACTTC.

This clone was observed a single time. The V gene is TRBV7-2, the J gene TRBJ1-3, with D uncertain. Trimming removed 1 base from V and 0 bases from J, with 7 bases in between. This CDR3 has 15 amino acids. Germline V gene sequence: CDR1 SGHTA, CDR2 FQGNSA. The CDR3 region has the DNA TGTGCCAGCAGCTTAGATGCAGACTCTGGAAACACCATATATTTT. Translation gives CASSLDADSGNTIYF. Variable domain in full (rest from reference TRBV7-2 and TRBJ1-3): GAGVSQSPSNKVTEKGKDVELRCDPISGHTALYWYRQSLGQGLEFLIYFQGNSAPDKSGLPSDRFSAERTGGSVSTLTIQRTQQEDSAVYLCASSLDADSGNTIYFGEGSWLTVV.

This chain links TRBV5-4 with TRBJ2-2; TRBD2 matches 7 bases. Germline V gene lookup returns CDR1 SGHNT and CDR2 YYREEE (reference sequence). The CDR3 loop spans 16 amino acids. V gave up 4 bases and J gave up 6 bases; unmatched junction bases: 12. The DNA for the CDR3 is TGTGCCAGCAGCCAACCGCAAACTGGGGGGGCCGGGGAGCTGTTTTTT. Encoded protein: CASSQPQTGGAGELFF. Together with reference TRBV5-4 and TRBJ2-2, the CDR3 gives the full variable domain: ETGVTQSPTHLIKTRGQQVTLRCSSQSGHNTVSWYQQALGQGPQFIFQYYREEENGRGNFPPRFSGLQFPNYSSELNVNALELDDSALYLCASSQPQTGGAGELFFGEGSRLTVL.

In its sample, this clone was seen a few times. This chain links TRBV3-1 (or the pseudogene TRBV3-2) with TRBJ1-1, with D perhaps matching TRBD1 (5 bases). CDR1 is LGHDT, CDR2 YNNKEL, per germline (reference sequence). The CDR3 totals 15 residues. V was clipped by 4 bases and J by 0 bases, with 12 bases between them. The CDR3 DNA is TGTGCCAGCAGCCGTGGGGCAGGAGTGAACACTGAAGCTTTCTTT. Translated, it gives CASSRGAGVNTEAFF.

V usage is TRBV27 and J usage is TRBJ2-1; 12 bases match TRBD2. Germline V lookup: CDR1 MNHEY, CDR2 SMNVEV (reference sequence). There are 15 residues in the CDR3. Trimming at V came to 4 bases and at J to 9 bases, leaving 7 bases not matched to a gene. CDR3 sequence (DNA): TGTGCCAGCAGTTCGCCTAGCGGGAGGGCCGCTGAGCAGTTCTTC. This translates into CASSSPSGRAAEQFF.

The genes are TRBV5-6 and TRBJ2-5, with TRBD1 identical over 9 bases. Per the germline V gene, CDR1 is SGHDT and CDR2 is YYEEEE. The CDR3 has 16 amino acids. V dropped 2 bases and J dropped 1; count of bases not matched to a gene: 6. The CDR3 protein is CASSLLGTGTQETQYF. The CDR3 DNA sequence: TGTGCCAGCAGCTTACTCGGGACAGGGACCCAAGAGACCCAGTACTTC.

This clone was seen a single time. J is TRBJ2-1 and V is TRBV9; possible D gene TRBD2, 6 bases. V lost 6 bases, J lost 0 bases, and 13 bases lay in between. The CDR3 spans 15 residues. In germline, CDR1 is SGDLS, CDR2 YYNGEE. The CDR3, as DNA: TGTGCCAGCACAAGCGGGCGGGGCTCCTACAATGAGCAGTTCTTC. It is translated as CASTSGRGSYNEQFF.

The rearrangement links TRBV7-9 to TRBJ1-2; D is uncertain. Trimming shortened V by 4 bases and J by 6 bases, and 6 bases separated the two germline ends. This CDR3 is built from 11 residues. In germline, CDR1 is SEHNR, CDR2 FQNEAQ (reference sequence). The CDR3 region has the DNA TGTGCCAGCAGCTACGGAGATGGCTACACCTTC. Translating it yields CASSYGDGYTF. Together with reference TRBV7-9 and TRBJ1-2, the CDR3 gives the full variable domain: DTGVSQNPRHKITKRGQNVTFRCDPISEHNRLYWYRQTLGQGPEFLTYFQNEAQLEKSRLLSDRFSAERPKGSFSTLEIQRTEQGDSAMYLCASSYGDGYTFGSGTRLTVV.

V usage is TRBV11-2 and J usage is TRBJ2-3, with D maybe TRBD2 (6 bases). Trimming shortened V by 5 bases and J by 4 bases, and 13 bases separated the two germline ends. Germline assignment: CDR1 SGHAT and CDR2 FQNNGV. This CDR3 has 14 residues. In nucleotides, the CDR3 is TGTGCCAGCAGCCCCATCGGGAGTGCAGATACGCAGTATTTT. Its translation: CASSPIGSADTQYF.

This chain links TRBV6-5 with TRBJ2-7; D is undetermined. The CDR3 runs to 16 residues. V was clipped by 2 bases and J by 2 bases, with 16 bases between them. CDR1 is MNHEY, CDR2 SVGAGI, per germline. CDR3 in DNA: TGTGCCAGCAGTTACACTTTTTCCCGTGTCACCTACGAGCAGTACTTC. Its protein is CASSYTFSRVTYEQYF.

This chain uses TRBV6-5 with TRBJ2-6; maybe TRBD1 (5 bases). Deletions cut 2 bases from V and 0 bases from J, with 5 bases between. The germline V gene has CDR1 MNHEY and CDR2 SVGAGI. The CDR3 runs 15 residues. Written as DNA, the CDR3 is TGTGCCAGCAGTTACAGGGGCTCTGGGGCCAACGTCCTGACTTTC. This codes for CASSYRGSGANVLTF.

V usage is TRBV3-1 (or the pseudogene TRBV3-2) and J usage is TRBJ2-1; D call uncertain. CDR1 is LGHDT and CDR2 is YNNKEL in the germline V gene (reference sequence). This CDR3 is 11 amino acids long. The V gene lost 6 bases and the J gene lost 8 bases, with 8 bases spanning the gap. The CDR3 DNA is TGTGCCAGCAGTGAAGGGCATGAGCAGTTCTTC. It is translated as CASSEGHEQFF.

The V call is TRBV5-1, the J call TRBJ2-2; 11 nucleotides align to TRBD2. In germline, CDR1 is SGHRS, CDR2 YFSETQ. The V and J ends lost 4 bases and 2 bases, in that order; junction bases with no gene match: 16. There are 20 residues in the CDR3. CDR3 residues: CASSPGASWTSGRNTGELFF. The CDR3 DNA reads TGCGCCAGCAGCCCCGGGGCGTCGTGGACTAGCGGGCGAAACACCGGGGAGCTGTTTTTT.

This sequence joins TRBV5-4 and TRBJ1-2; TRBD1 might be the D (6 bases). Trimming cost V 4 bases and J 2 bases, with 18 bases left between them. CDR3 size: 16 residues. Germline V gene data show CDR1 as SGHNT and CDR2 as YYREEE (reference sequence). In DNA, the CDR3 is TGTGCCAGCAGCGCTGTACGTAGCAGGGGAAACTATGGCTACACCTTC. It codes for CASSAVRSRGNYGYTF.

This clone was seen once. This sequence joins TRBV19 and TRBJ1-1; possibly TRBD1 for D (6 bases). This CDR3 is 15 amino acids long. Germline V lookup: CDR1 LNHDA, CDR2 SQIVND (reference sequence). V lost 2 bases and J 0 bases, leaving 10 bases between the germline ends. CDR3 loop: CASSIHGQMNTEAFF. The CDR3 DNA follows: TGTGCCAGTAGTATACATGGACAGATGAACACTGAAGCTTTCTTT. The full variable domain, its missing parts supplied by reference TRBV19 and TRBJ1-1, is DGGITQSPKYLFRKEGQNVTLSCEQNLNHDAMYWYRQDPGQGLRLIYYSQIVNDFQKGDIAEGYSVSREKKESFPLTVTSAQKNPTAFYLCASSIHGQMNTEAFFGQGTRLTVV.

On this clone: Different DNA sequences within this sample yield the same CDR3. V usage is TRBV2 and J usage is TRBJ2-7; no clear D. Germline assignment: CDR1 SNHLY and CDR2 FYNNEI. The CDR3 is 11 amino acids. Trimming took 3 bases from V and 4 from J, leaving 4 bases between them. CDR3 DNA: TGTGCCAGCAGTGAGATGTACGAGCAGTACTTC. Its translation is CASSEMYEQYF.

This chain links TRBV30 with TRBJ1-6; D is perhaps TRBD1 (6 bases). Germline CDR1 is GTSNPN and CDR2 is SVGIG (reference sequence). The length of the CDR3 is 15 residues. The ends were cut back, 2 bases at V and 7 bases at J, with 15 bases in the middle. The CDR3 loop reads CAWSKTGRGNSPLHF. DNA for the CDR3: TGTGCCTGGAGTAAAACAGGGAGAGGAAATTCACCCCTCCACTTT.

The CDR3 DNA reads as TGTGCCACCAGCAGGGCCCGAACCCAGCCCCAGCATTTT. Its protein is CATSRARTQPQHF. The V gene is TRBV15, the J gene TRBJ1-5; D call uncertain. Trimming took off 3 bases at V and 7 bases at J, with 10 bases between the two ends. CDR3 size: 13 residues. Germline V gene sequence: CDR1 LNHNV, CDR2 YYDKDF (reference sequence).